This T cell receptor beta chain was documented in a study of blood T cells in healthy people across ages. Study results and caveats: PBMCs that were unsorted prevented a conclusive naive versus antigen-experienced comparison.

A second PCR, run for roughly 7 to 12 cycles, used a sample-barcoded 5' primer plus a J-beta primer mix. TCRdb re-analysed the 5' RACE reads in MiXCR, keeping a single row per CDR3 protein. Counted here are around 800,000 distinct CDR3 sequences, roughly 50% occurring once; the ten biggest clones make up under 50%. A note on this clonotype: The target antigen is unknown.

The CDR3 is made up of 18 amino acids. CDR1 SNHLY and CDR2 FYNNEI come from the germline V gene. This chain uses TRBV2 with TRBJ2-4, with 16 bases identical to TRBD2. The closer fit of TRBJ2-7 to the DNA end suggests the J call may be wrong. The specimen sequenced was blood. The clonotype was recovered from a man older than 75 in good health. DNA of the CDR3: TGTGCCAGCAAAAGAACGGGACTAGCGGGAGGGCCTGGGAACGAGCAGTACTTC. Its protein product is CASKRTGLAGGPGNEQYF.